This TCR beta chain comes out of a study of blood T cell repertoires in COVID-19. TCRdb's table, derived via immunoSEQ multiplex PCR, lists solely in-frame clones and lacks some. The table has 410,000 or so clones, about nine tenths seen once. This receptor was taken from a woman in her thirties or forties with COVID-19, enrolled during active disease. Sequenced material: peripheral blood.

DNA for the CDR3: TGTGCCAGCAGCTCACAACCAGGACAGGCGAACTATGGCTACACCTTC. Translating it yields CASSSQPGQANYGYTF. V usage is TRBV7-3 and J usage is TRBJ1-2, with 7 bases that match TRBD1. Germline loops: CDR1 SGHTA, CDR2 FQGTGA. CDR3 size: 16 residues. The junction had 10 bases not matched to a gene; V was cut back by 4 bases and J by 2 bases. The full variable domain, its missing parts supplied by reference TRBV7-3 and TRBJ1-2, is GAGVSQTPSNKVTEKGKYVELRCDPISGHTALYWYRQSLGQGPEFLIYFQGTGAADDSGLPNDRFFAVRPEGSVSTLKIQRTERGDSAVYLCASSSQPGQANYGYTFGSGTRLTVV.